The 29 T cell receptor beta chains reported below all come from one sample, sequenced in a study of T-cell reconstitution after alpha-beta-depleted transplantation in children. TCRbeta library preparation incorporated unique molecular identifiers. TCRdb processed the PCR reads anew with MiXCR; each CDR3 protein has one entry. The repertoire holds 200,000 to 300,000 distinct CDR3 sequences, with about 23% as singletons. The starting material was PBMCs, obtained before TCRalphabeta/CD19-depleted stem cell transplant. These TCRs come from a girl aged 2-10 years with Fanconi anemia, due to receive a stem cell transplant.

Ten or more counts support this clonotype. The chain carries TRBV27 and TRBJ2-2; D tentatively fits TRBD1 or TRBD2 (5 bases each). The CDR3 runs to 16 residues. The V gene lost 1 base and the J gene lost 4 bases, with 13 bases spanning the gap. Germline V gene lookup returns CDR1 MNHEY and CDR2 SMNVEV (reference sequence). In DNA form, the CDR3 reads TGTGCCAGCAGTTTATTGGGGCTAGCCCCCACCGGGGAGCTGTTTTTT. The encoded protein is CASSLLGLAPTGELFF.

The gene calls are TRBV30 and TRBJ2-3; unclear D gene. CDR3 length: 13 amino acids. Trimming removed 2 bases at V and 0 bases at J, with 6 bases between. CDR1 is GTSNPN and CDR2 is SVGIG in the germline V gene (reference sequence). CDR3 nucleotides: TGTGCCTGGAGTACGGATAGCACAGATACGCAGTATTTT. This gives the protein CAWSTDSTDTQYF. Full variable domain (rest looked up from reference TRBV30 and TRBJ2-3): SQTIHQWPATLVQPVGSPLSLECTVEGTSNPNLYWYRQAAGRGLQLLFYSVGIGQISSEVPQNLSASRPQDRQFILSSKKLLLSDSGFYLCAWSTDSTDTQYFGPGTRLTVL.

In this sample, this clonotype turned up a few times. The chain recombines TRBV7-8 with TRBJ2-1, with D possibly being TRBD1 (6 bases). CDR3 length equals 13 residues. Trimming took off 4 bases at V and 8 bases at J, with 12 bases between the two ends. The V gene's germline CDR1 is SGHVS and CDR2 FQNEAQ. CDR3 in amino acids: CASSSQGSDEQFF. The CDR3 DNA is TGTGCCAGCAGCTCACAGGGTTCTGATGAGCAGTTCTTC.

The chain's CDR3 is CSARGFRGQETQYF. Written as DNA, the CDR3 is TGCAGTGCTAGAGGATTCAGGGGGCAAGAGACCCAGTACTTC. The chain links TRBV20-1 to TRBJ2-5, with 7 bases lining up with TRBD1. Unmatched junction bases numbered 4, after V lost 1 base and J lost 2 bases. Germline CDR1 and CDR2: DFQATT and SNEGSKA (reference sequence). The CDR3 runs 14 residues.

This clonotype was picked up many times. This chain connects TRBV29-1 to TRBJ2-7; 10 bases map to TRBD1. The V and J ends lost 4 bases and 3 bases, in that order; junction bases with no gene match: 6. The CDR3 loop spans 14 amino acids. Germline CDR1 is SQVTM and CDR2 is ANQGSEA. The CDR3 DNA is TGCAGCGTTGTAGGGGACAGGGGACTCTACGAGCAGTACTTC. The encoded protein is CSVVGDRGLYEQYF.

This clonotype was found once. This rearrangement joins TRBV20-1 to TRBJ2-7, with D unresolved. Germline-derived CDR1 and CDR2 are DFQATT and SNEGSKA (reference sequence). This CDR3 has 13 amino acids. V was pared by 3 bases and J by 2 bases, with 11 bases between. CDR3 region: CSASGDNPYEQYF. CDR3 in DNA: TGCAGTGCTAGCGGCGATAATCCCTACGAGCAGTACTTC.

The rearrangement uses TRBV10-3 and TRBJ1-5; TRBD1 might be the D (5 bases). Germline V gene sequence: CDR1 ENHRY, CDR2 SYGVKD. The CDR3 extends over 13 amino acids. V gave up 0 bases and J gave up 6 bases, with 6 bases separating them. CDR3: CAISESGVQPQHF. The CDR3 DNA is TGTGCCATCAGTGAGTCAGGGGTTCAGCCCCAGCATTTT.

This clonotype has more than one count but fewer than ten. The genes are TRBV3-1 and TRBJ2-2; maybe TRBD1 (6 bases). V lost 7 bases and J lost 3, with 9 bases in between. The germline V gene has CDR1 LGHDT and CDR2 YNNKEL (reference sequence). The CDR3 is 13 amino acids. The CDR3 sequence is CASTGQYTGELFF. As DNA, the CDR3 is TGTGCCAGCACAGGACAGTACACCGGGGAGCTGTTTTTT.

This clonotype was recorded a few times. This chain links TRBV9 with TRBJ2-3; 10 positions match TRBD1. The CDR3 runs 14 residues. V shed 3 bases, J shed 6 bases, and the junction held 4 bases outside the gene matches. The germline V gene encodes CDR1 SGDLS and CDR2 YYNGEE. CDR3 sequence (DNA): TGTGCCAGCAGCGCGGGACAGGGGTCCGATACGCAGTATTTT. This encodes CASSAGQGSDTQYF.

This clonotype occurred many times. The genes are TRBV27 and TRBJ2-3; no clear D gene. The CDR3 is 13 amino acids. Germline V gene data show CDR1 as MNHEY and CDR2 as SMNVEV (reference sequence). Trimming pared 5 bases from V and 2 bases from J, leaving 8 bases between. The CDR3 DNA reads TGTGCCAGCAGTGACCTTAACACAGATACGCAGTATTTT. It specifies CASSDLNTDTQYF.

This clonotype was seen at least ten times. V is TRBV9 and J is TRBJ2-1, with D possibly matching TRBD1 (5 bases). Trimming took 3 bases from V and 5 from J, leaving 18 bases between them. The CDR3 loop spans 16 amino acids. Germline CDR1 is SGDLS and CDR2 is YYNGEE. Written as DNA, the CDR3 is TGTGCCAGCAGCGCCACAGGAACCTTGCTCCACAATGAGCAGTTCTTC. Translation: CASSATGTLLHNEQFF.

This clonotype has ten or more counts. The chain recombines TRBV29-1 with TRBJ2-7; the match to TRBD1 covers 8 bases. Trimming took 6 bases from V and 6 from J; bases not matched to a gene: 4. This CDR3 is 11 amino acids long. Germline lookup yields CDR1 SQVTM and CDR2 ANQGSEA. DNA of the CDR3: TGCAGCGTCCATACAGGGGGCGAGCAGTACTTC. Its translation: CSVHTGGEQYF.

J is TRBJ2-7 and V is TRBV20-1, with D possibly being TRBD1 (6 bases). CDR3 size: 13 residues. CDR1 is DFQATT, CDR2 SNEGSKA, per germline (reference sequence). V was cut by 2 bases and J by 3 bases, with 11 bases left in between. CDR3 in DNA: TGCAGTGCTAGATCATTGGACAGCTACGAGCAGTACTTC. Translation gives CSARSLDSYEQYF.

V usage is TRBV5-1 and J usage is TRBJ2-3; 9 nucleotides agree with TRBD2. The junction had 4 bases not matched to a gene; V was cut back by 0 bases and J by 2 bases. This CDR3 contains 16 residues. The V gene's germline CDR1 is SGHRS and CDR2 YFSETQ. CDR3 protein: CASSLDPSGDTDTQYF. In DNA form, the CDR3 reads TGCGCCAGCAGCTTGGACCCTAGCGGGGACACAGATACGCAGTATTTT.

The rearrangement links TRBV20-1 to TRBJ2-3, with D tentatively TRBD2 (6 bases). The V gene lost 2 bases and the J gene lost 0 bases, with 9 bases spanning the gap. This CDR3 is 14 amino acids long. Germline lookup yields CDR1 DFQATT and CDR2 SNEGSKA (reference sequence). In DNA, the CDR3 is TGCAGTGCTAGATCCAGCGGGAGCACAGATACGCAGTATTTT. Encoded protein: CSARSSGSTDTQYF.

This sequence joins TRBV11-2 and TRBJ2-7; 7 positions match TRBD2. V trimming: 2 bases; J trimming: 2 bases; junction bases outside the gene matches: 6. CDR1 and CDR2 (germline): SGHAT, FQNNGV. The CDR3 is made up of 15 amino acids. CDR3 bases: TGTGCCAGCAGCTTATACGGGGGGTTGGCCTACGAGCAGTACTTC. The encoded protein is CASSLYGGLAYEQYF.

V is TRBV5-8 and J is TRBJ2-2; no clear D. Germline V gene data show CDR1 as SGHTS and CDR2 as YDEGEE. CDR3 length: 13 residues. The ends were cut back, 4 bases at V and 9 bases at J, with 13 bases in the middle. This CDR3 is CASSLLAHRELFF. The CDR3 coding sequence is TGTGCCAGCAGCCTCCTTGCCCATCGGGAGCTGTTTTTT.

The chain couples TRBV6-1 to TRBJ1-1, with 8 bases aligning to TRBD1. The CDR3 loop spans 12 amino acids. Germline CDR1 MNHNS, CDR2 SASEGT. V was pared by 7 bases and J by 5 bases, with 3 bases of the junction left unmatched. CDR3 amino acids: CASIDRGTEAFF. In DNA form, the CDR3 reads TGTGCCAGCATCGACAGGGGTACTGAAGCTTTCTTT.

This clonotype was recorded many times. The V call is TRBV9, the J call TRBJ2-3, with D possibly being TRBD1 (6 bases). This CDR3 is built from 14 residues. Per the germline V gene, CDR1 is SGDLS and CDR2 is YYNGEE. V gave up 3 bases and J gave up 1 base, with 9 bases separating them. The CDR3 spells CASSEQGGTDTQYF. CDR3 nucleotide sequence: TGTGCCAGCAGCGAACAGGGTGGCACAGATACGCAGTATTTT.

The chain links TRBV20-1 to TRBJ2-7, with 7 bases identical to TRBD2. V gave up 6 bases and J gave up 2 bases; unmatched junction bases: 7. This CDR3 has 13 residues. Per germline, CDR1 DFQATT and CDR2 SNEGSKA (reference sequence). The DNA of the CDR3 is TGCAGTGCCACCAGCACTAGCGCCTACGAGCAGTACTTC. Translation gives CSATSTSAYEQYF.

The genes are TRBV29-1 and TRBJ1-1, with TRBD1 identical over 7 bases. With V trimmed by 7 bases and J by 1 base, 3 bases remained unmatched. This CDR3 is built from 12 residues. CDR1 is SQVTM and CDR2 is ANQGSEA in the germline V gene. CDR3 DNA sequence: TGCAGCGGTAACAGGGGGAACACTGAAGCTTTCTTT. Translated: CSGNRGNTEAFF.

The chain employs TRBV28 and TRBJ1-2; 9 positions agree with TRBD1. Germline-derived CDR1 and CDR2 are MDHEN and SYDVKM. CDR3 length equals 13 residues. The ends lost 6 bases at V and 8 bases at J; junction bases unmatched: 7. The CDR3 DNA follows: TGTGCCAGCAGCTACAGGGGGCAAGGGGGCTACACCTTC. Its protein product is CASSYRGQGGYTF.

This clonotype has ten or more counts. This chain uses TRBV20-1 with TRBJ2-7; unclear D gene. V was cut by 3 bases and J by 3 bases, with 6 bases left in between. This CDR3 is 11 amino acids long. Germline-derived CDR1 and CDR2 are DFQATT and SNEGSKA (reference sequence). The CDR3 DNA follows: TGCAGTGCTAGTTCGTTCTACGAGCAGTACTTC. Protein: CSASSFYEQYF.

This clonotype was observed at least ten times. The V gene is TRBV4-2, the J gene TRBJ2-4, with 11 bases fitting TRBD2. The CDR3 extends over 16 amino acids. J was trimmed by 1 base and V by 1 base; bases with no gene match: 0. Germline CDR1 LGHNA, CDR2 YNFKEQ. In DNA, the CDR3 is TGTGCCAGCAGCCAAGGACTAGCGGGGGCCAAAAACATTCAGTACTTC. This codes for CASSQGLAGAKNIQYF.

This clonotype was seen many times. The chain couples TRBV12-3 or TRBV12-4 to TRBJ2-1; 7 bases align to TRBD2. The length of the CDR3 is 15 residues. With V trimmed by 3 bases and J by 1 base, 3 bases remained unmatched. The CDR3 DNA reads as TGTGCCAGCAGTTTGGCGCGGGAGTCCTACAATGAGCAGTTCTTC. It encodes CASSLARESYNEQFF.

This clonotype showed up just once. The CDR3 sequence: CASSPLSGGANTGELFF. CDR3 DNA sequence: TGTGCCAGCTCACCACTTTCTGGCGGCGCGAACACCGGGGAGCTGTTTTTT. The chain links TRBV18 to TRBJ2-2; D remains unclear. This CDR3 has 17 residues. The V gene's germline CDR1 is KGHSH and CDR2 LQKENI. The germline V and J ends were trimmed by 1 base and 0 bases, with 12 bases remaining between them.

This clonotype was seen ten or more times. The CDR3 nucleotides are TGCAGTGCTAGAAGCGGGGGGGATTACAATGAGCAGTTCTTC. Protein: CSARSGGDYNEQFF. The chain couples TRBV20-1 to TRBJ2-1; 10 bases are a match to TRBD2. This CDR3 is 14 amino acids long. The germline gives CDR1 DFQATT, CDR2 SNEGSKA (reference sequence). V trimming: 2 bases; J trimming: 4 bases; junction bases outside the gene matches: 2.

As for this clonotype: Since a much larger clone is just one base distant, this may be a read error. CDR3 nucleotide sequence: TGTGCCACCAGCCTTGGGACTAGCGGGGGGCGACGCAATGAGCAGTTCTTC. Protein product: CATSLGTSGGRRNEQFF. The chain links TRBV3-1 to TRBJ2-1, with 15 bases lining up with TRBD2. CDR3 length: 17 amino acids. Germline V gene data show CDR1 as LGHDT and CDR2 as YNNKEL (reference sequence).

This clonotype was found a few times. This chain joins TRBV20-1 and TRBJ2-3; 7 bases are shared with TRBD1. This CDR3 spans 13 amino acids. The V and J ends lost 6 bases and 3 bases, in that order; junction bases with no gene match: 6. CDR1 and CDR2 (germline): DFQATT, SNEGSKA (reference sequence). The CDR3 spells CSAARQGTDTQYF. The CDR3 DNA sequence: TGCAGTGCGGCTCGACAGGGAACAGATACGCAGTATTTT.